This TCR beta chain originates from a study of T cells in Graves' hyperthyroidism and ophthalmopathy. Study at large: Peripheral blood collection took place at initial diagnosis, before any treatment. Study-level findings and limits: Progression to ophthalmopathy was predicted a median of roughly 6.5 months early.

In the case of this clonotype: The target antigen is unknown.

RNA transcripts were the template for amplifying TCR beta CDR3 regions. First-round RT-PCR targeting the TCR CDR3 was performed with the HTBI primer set. One entry per CDR3 protein results from TCRdb running MiXCR on the multiplex PCR reads. In the table there are approximately 600,000 distinct CDR3 sequences, less than 25% of which are singletons. This CDR3 spans 19 amino acids. In germline, CDR1 is DFQATT, CDR2 SNEGSKA (reference sequence). The ends lost 0 bases at V and 4 bases at J; junction bases unmatched: 14. The chain recombines TRBV20-1 with TRBJ2-7; TRBD2 matches at 14 bases. This receptor was taken from a man younger than 40 with Graves' ophthalmopathy. What was sequenced was blood. CDR3 in amino acids: CSARDLGTSGRLRTYEQYF. The CDR3 coding sequence is TGCAGTGCTAGAGACCTTGGGACTAGCGGGAGACTCCGTACTTACGAGCAGTACTTC.